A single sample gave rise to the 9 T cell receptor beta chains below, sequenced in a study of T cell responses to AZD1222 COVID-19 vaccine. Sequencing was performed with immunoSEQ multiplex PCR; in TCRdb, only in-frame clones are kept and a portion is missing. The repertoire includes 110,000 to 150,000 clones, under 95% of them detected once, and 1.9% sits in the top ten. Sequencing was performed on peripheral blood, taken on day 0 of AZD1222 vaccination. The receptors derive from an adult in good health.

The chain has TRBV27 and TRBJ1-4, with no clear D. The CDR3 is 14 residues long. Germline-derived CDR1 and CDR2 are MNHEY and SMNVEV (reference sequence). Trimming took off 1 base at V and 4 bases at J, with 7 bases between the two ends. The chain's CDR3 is CASSLFGLNEKLFF. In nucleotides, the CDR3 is TGTGCCAGCAGTTTATTCGGGCTTAATGAAAAACTGTTTTTT.

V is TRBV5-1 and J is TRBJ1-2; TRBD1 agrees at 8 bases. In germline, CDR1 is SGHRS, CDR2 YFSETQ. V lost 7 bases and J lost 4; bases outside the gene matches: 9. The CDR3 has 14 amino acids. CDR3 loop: CASSSPGGGYGYTF. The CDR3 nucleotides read TGCGCCAGCTCCTCTCCAGGGGGCGGCTATGGCTACACCTTC.

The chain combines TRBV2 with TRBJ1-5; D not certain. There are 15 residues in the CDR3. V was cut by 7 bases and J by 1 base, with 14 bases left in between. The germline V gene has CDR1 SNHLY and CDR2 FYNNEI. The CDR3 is CASTEIGRSNQPQHF. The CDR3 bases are TGTGCCAGCACGGAGATCGGACGAAGCAATCAGCCCCAGCATTTT.

The CDR3 DNA follows: TGCGCCAGCAGCTTGGCCGGGACTGGCTACGAGCAGTACTTC. Translated, it gives CASSLAGTGYEQYF. This chain links TRBV5-1 with TRBJ2-7, with TRBD2 as a possible D gene (6 bases). The CDR3 has 14 residues. Germline V gene sequence: CDR1 SGHRS, CDR2 YFSETQ. V was cut by 0 bases and J by 3 bases, with 10 bases left in between.

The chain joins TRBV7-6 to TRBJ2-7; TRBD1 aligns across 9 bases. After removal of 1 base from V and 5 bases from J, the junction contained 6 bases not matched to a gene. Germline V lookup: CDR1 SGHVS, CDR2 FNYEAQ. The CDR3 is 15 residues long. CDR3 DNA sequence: TGTGCCAGCAGCTTAGAGCCGGGACAGGGCAACGAGCAGTACTTC. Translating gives CASSLEPGQGNEQYF. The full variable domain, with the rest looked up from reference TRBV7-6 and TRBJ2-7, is GAGVSQSPRYKVTKRGQDVALRCDPISGHVSLYWYRQALGQGPEFLTYFNYEAQQDKSGLPNDRFSAERPEGSISTLTIQRTEQRDSAMYRCASSLEPGQGNEQYFGPGTRLTVT.

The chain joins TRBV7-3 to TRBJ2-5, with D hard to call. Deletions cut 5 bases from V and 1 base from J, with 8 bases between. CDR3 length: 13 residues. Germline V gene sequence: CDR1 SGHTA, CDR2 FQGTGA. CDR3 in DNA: TGTGCCAGCAGCCCCAACACCCAAGAGACCCAGTACTTC. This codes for CASSPNTQETQYF.

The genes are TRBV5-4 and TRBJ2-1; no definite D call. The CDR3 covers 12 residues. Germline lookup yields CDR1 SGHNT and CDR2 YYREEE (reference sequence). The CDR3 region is CAGTSSYNEQFF. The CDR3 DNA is TGTGCAGGCACGAGCTCCTACAATGAGCAGTTCTTC.

CDR3 bases: TGTGCCAGTAGTGGATGGGGCTTTGGGGGATTGAGTTCCTACGAGCAGTACTTC. Translated: CASSGWGFGGLSSYEQYF. The chain recombines TRBV19 with TRBJ2-7, with D perhaps assigned TRBD1 or TRBD2 (5 bases each). CDR3 length equals 18 residues. Germline CDR1 is LNHDA and CDR2 is SQIVND (reference sequence). V was cut by 5 bases and J by 1 base, with 24 bases left in between.

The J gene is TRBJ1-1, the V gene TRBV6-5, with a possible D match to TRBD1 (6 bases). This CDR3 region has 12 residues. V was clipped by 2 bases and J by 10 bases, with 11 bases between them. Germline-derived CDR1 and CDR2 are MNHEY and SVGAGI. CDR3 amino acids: CASSYVGGRAFF. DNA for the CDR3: TGTGCCAGCAGTTACGTTGGGGGGCGAGCTTTCTTT.